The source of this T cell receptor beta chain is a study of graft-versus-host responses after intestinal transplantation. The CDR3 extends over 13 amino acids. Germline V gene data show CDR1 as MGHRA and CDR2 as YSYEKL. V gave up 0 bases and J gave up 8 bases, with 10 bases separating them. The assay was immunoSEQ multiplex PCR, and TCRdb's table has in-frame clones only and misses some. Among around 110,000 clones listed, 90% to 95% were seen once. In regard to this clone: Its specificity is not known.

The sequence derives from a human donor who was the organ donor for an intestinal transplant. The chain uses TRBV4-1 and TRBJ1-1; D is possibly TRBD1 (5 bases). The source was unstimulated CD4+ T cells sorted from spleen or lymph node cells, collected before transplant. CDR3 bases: TGCGCCAGCAGCCAAGAACGGGGCCCCGAAGCTTTCTTT. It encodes CASSQERGPEAFF.